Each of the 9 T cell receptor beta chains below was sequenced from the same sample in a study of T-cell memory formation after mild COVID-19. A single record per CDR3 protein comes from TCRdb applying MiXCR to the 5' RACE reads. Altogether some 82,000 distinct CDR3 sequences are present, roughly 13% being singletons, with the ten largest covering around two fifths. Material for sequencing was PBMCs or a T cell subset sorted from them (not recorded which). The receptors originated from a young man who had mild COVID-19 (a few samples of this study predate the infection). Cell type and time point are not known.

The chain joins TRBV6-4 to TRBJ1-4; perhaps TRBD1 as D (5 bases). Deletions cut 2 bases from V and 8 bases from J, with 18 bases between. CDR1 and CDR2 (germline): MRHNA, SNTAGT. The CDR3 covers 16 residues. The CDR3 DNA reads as TGTGCCAGCAGTGACAGTCACATCCGGGGACGAGAAAAACTGTTTTTT. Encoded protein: CASSDSHIRGREKLFF.

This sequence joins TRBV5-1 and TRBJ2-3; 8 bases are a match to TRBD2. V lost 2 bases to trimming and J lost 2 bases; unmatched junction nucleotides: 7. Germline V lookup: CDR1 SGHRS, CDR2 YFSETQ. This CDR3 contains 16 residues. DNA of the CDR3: TGCGCCAGCAGCTTTGGTGGCGGGGGGCTCACAGATACGCAGTATTTT. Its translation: CASSFGGGGLTDTQYF.

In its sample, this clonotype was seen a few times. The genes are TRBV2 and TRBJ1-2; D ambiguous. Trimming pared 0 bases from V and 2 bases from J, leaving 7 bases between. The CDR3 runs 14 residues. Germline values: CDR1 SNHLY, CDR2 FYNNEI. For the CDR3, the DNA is TGTGCCAGCAGTGAAGCTAAACGGAACTATGGCTACACCTTC. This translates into CASSEAKRNYGYTF. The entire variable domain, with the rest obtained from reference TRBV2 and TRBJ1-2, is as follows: EPEVTQTPSHQVTQMGQEVILRCVPISNHLYFYWYRQILGQKVEFLVSFYNNEISEKSEIFDDQFSVERPDGSNFTLKIRSTKLEDSAMYFCASSEAKRNYGYTFGSGTRLTVV.

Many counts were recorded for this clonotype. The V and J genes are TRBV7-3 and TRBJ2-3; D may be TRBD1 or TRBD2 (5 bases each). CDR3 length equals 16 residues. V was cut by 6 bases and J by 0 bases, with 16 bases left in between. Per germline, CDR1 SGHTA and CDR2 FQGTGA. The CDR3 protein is CASSRRAGASTDTQYF. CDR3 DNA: TGTGCCAGCAGTCGTCGAGCCGGGGCGAGCACAGATACGCAGTATTTT.

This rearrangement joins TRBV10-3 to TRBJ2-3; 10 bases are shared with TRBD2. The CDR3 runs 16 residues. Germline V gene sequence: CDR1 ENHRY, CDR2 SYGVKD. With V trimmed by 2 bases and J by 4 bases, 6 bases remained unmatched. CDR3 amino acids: CAISEERTSGADTQYF. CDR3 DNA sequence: TGTGCCATCAGTGAGGAGAGGACTAGCGGAGCAGATACGCAGTATTTT.

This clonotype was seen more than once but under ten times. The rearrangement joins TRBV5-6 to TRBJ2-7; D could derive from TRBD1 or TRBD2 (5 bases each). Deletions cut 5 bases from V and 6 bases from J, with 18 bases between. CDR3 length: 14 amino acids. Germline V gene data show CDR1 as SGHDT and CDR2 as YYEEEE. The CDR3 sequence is CASSGDWFGGEQYF. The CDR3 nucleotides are TGTGCCAGCAGTGGAGACTGGTTTGGGGGCGAGCAGTACTTC.

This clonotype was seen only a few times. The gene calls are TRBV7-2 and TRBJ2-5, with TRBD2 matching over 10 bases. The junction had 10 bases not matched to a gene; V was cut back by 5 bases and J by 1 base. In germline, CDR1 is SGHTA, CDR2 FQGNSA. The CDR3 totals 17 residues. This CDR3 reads CASSRPPSGGPQETQYF. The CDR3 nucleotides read TGTGCCAGCAGCCGTCCTCCTAGCGGGGGCCCCCAAGAGACCCAGTACTTC.

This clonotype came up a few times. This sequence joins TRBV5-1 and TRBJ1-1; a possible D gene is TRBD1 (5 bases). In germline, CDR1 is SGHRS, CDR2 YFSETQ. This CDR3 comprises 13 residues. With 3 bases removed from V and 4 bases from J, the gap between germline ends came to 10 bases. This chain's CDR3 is CASSSAGFTEAFF. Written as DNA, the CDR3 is TGCGCCAGCAGCTCCGCAGGGTTCACTGAAGCTTTCTTT.

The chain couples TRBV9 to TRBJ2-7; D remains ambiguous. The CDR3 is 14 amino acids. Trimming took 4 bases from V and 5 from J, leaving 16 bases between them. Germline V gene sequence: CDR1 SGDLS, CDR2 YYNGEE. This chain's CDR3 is CASSPEELGHEQYF. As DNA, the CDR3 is TGTGCCAGCAGCCCAGAGGAGTTGGGCCACGAGCAGTACTTC.